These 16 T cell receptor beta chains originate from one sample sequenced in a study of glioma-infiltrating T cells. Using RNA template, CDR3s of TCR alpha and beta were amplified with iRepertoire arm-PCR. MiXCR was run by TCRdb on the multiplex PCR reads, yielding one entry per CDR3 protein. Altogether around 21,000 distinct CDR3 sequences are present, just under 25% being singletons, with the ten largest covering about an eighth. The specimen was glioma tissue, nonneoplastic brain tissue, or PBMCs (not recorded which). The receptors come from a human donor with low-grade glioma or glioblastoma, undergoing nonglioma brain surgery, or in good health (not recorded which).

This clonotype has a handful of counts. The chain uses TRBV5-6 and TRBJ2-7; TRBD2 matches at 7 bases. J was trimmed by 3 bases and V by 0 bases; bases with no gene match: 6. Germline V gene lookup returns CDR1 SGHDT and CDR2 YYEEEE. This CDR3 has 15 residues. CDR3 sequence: CASSLESASGYEQYF. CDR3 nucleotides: TGTGCCAGCAGCTTGGAATCGGCTAGCGGCTACGAGCAGTACTTC.

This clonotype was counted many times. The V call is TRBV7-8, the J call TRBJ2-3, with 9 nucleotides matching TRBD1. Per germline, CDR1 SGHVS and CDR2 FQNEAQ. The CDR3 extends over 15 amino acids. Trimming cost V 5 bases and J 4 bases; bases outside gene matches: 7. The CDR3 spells CASSPGTGFADTQYF. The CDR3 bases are TGTGCCAGCAGCCCCGGGACAGGGTTCGCAGATACGCAGTATTTT.

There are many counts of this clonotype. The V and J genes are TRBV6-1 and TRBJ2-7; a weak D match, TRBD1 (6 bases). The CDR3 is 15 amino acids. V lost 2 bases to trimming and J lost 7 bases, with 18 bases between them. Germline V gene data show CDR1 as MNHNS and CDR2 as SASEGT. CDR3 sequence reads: CASSEYLGTSGEQYF. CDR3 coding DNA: TGTGCCAGCAGTGAATATTTAGGGACATCTGGGGAGCAGTACTTC.

This CDR3 reads CASRDLSGGIQETQYF. For the CDR3, the DNA is TGTGCCAGCAGGGACCTGAGCGGGGGGATCCAAGAGACCCAGTACTTC. The chain employs TRBV6-2 or TRBV6-3 and TRBJ2-5; 9 bases map to TRBD2. Germline V gives CDR1 MNHEY, CDR2 SVGEGT. The CDR3 sequence is 16 residues long. Trimming took 6 bases from V and 1 from J; bases not matched to a gene: 9.

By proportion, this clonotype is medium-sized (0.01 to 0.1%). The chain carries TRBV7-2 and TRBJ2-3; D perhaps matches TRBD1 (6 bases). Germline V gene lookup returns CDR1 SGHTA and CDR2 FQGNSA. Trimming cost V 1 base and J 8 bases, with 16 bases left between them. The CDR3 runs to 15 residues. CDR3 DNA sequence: TGTGCCAGCAGCTTAGAGGGGGTAGCGACGGGTACGCAGTATTTT. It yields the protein CASSLEGVATGTQYF.

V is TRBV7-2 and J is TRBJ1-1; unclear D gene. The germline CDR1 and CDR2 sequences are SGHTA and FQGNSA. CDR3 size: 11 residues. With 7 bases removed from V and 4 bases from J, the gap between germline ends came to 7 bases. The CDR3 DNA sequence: TGTGCCAGCACCCCCGGCACTGAAGCTTTCTTT. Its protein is CASTPGTEAFF.

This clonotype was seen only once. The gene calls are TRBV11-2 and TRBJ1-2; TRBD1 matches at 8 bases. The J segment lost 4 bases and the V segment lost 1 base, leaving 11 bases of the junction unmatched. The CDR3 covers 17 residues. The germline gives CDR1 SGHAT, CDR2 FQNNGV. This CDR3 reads CASSLGSGGVGAYGYTF. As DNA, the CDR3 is TGTGCCAGCAGCTTAGGGTCAGGGGGCGTTGGCGCCTATGGCTACACCTTC.

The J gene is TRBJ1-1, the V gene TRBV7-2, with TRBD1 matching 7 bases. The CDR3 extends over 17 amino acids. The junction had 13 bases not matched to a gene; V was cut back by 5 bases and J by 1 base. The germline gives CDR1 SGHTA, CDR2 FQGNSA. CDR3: CASSTPGLQGGNTEAFF. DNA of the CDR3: TGTGCCAGCAGCACACCGGGACTGCAGGGGGGGAACACTGAAGCTTTCTTT.

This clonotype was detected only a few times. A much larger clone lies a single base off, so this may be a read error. The CDR3 region is CASGNSATISYNEQFF. The CDR3 DNA follows: TGTGCCAGCGGTAACTCAGCAACTATCTCCTACAATGAGCAGTTCTTC. The chain is built from TRBV27 and TRBJ2-1; D unresolved. V was pared by 8 bases and J by 0 bases, with 17 bases between. The V gene's germline CDR1 is MNHEY and CDR2 SMNVEV (reference sequence). There are 16 residues in the CDR3.

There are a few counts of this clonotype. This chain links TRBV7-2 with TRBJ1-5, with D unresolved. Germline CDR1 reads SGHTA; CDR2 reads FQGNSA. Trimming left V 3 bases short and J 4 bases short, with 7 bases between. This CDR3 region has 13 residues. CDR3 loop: CASSFGGNQPQHF. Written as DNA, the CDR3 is TGTGCCAGCAGCTTTGGCGGTAATCAGCCCCAGCATTTT. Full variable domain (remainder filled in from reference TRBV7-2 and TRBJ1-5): GAGVSQSPSNKVTEKGKDVELRCDPISGHTALYWYRQSLGQGLEFLIYFQGNSAPDKSGLPSDRFSAERTGGSVSTLTIQRTQQEDSAVYLCASSFGGNQPQHFGDGTRLSIL.

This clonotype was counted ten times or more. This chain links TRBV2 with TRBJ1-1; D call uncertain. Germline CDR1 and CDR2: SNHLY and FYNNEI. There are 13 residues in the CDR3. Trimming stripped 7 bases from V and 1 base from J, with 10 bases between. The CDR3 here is CASTGRGNTEAFF. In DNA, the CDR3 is TGTGCCAGCACCGGACGGGGGAACACTGAAGCTTTCTTT. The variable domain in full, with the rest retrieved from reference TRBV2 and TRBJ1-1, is EPEVTQTPSHQVTQMGQEVILRCVPISNHLYFYWYRQILGQKVEFLVSFYNNEISEKSEIFDDQFSVERPDGSNFTLKIRSTKLEDSAMYFCASTGRGNTEAFFGQGTRLTVV.

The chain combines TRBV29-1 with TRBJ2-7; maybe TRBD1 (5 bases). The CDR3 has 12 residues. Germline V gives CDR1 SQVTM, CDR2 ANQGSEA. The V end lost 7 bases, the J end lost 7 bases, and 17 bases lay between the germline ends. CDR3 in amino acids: CSARHGAGEQYF. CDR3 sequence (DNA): TGCAGCGCACGACATGGGGCCGGGGAGCAGTACTTC.

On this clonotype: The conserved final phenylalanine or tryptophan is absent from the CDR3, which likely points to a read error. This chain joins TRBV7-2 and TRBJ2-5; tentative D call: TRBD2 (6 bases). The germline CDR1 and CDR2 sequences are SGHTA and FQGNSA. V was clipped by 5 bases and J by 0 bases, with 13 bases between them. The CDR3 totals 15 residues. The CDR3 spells CASSPTRGYQETQYL. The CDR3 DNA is TGTGCCAGCAGCCCTACCCGGGGGTACCAAGAGACCCAGTACCTC.

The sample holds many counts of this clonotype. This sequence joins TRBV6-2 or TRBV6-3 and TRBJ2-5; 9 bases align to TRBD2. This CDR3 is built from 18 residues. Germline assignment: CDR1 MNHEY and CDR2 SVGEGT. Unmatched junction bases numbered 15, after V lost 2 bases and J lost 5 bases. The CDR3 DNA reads TGTGCCAGCAGTTACCGCCTGGCGGGGGGGACCTCCGGTGAGACCCAGTACTTC. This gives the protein CASSYRLAGGTSGETQYF.

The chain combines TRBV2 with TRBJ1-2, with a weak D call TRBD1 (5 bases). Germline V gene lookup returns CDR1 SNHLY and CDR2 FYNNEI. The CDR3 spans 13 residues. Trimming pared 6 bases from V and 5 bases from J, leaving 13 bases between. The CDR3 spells CASSGDEAYGYTF. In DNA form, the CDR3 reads TGTGCCAGCAGCGGGGACGAGGCGTATGGCTACACCTTC.

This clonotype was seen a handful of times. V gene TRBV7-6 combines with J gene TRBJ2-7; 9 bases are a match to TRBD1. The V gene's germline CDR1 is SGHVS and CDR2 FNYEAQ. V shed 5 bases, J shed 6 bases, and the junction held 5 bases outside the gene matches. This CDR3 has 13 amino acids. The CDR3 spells CASSRDREGEQYF. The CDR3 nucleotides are TGTGCCAGCAGCAGGGACAGGGAAGGCGAGCAGTACTTC.